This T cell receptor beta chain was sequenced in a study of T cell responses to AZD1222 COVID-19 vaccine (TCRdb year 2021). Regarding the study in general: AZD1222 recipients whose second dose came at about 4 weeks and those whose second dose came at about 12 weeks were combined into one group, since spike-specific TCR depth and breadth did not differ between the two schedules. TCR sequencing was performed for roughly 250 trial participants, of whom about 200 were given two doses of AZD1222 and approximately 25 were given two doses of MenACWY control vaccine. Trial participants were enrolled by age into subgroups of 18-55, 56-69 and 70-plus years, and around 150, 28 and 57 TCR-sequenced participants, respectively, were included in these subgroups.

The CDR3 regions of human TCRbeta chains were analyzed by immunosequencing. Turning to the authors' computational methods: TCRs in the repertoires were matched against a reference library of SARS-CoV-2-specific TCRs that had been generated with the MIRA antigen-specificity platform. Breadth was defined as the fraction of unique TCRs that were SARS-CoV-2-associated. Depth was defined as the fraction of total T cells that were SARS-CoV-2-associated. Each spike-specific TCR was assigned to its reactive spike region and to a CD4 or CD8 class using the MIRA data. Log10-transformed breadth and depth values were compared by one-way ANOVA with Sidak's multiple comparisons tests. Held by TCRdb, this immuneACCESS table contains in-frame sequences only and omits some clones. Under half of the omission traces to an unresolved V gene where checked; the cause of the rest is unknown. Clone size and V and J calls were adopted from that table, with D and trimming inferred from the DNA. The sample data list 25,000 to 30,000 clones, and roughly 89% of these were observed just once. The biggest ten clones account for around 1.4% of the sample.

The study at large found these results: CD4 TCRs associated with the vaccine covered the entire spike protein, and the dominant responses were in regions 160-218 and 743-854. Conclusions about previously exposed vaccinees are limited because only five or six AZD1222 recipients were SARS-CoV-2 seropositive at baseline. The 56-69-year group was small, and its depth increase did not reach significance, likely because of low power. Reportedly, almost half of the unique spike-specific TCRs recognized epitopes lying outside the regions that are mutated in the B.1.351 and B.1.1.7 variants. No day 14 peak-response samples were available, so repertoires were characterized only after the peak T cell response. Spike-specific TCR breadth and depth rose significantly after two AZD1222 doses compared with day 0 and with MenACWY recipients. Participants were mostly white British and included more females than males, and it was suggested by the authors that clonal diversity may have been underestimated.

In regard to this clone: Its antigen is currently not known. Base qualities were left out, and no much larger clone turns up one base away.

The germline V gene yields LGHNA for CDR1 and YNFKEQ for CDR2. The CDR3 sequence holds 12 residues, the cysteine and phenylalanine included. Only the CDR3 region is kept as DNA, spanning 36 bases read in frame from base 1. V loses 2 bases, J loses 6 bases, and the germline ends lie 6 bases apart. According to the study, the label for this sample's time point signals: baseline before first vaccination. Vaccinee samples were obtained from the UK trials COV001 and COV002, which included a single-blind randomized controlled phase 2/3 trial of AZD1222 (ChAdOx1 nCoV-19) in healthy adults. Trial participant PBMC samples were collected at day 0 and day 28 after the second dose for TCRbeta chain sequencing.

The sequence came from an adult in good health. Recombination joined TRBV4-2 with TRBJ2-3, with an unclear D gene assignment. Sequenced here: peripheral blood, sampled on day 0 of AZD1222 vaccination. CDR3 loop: CASSQFQDTQYF. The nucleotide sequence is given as TGTGCCAGCAGCCAATTCCAGGATACGCAGTATTTT.